This T cell receptor (beta chain) was found in a study of cytomegalovirus exposure and HLA in healthy donors. Study outcomes and limitations: Evidence from a later analysis indicated that most CMV-associated TCR beta chains looked HLA-restricted.

13 Jbeta primers and 60 Vbeta primers were used for the PCR. The protocol was immunoSEQ multiplex PCR, while the TCRdb copy is restricted to in-frame clones and leaves out a portion. The repertoire holds some 170,000 clones, with about two thirds as singletons. Note on this clone: What it binds is unknown.

Sequenced input: PBMCs. The receptor was derived from a human donor in good health.

The CDR3 DNA follows: TGTGCCAGTGAGGGACAAGAGTCTGGCTACACCTTC. The encoded protein is CASEGQESGYTF. The chain employs TRBV19 and TRBJ1-2; D possibly corresponds to TRBD1 (6 bases). V was shortened by 8 bases and J by 7 bases, with 14 bases between the two germline ends. The CDR3 runs to 12 residues. CDR1 is LNHDA, CDR2 SQIVND, per germline (reference sequence).